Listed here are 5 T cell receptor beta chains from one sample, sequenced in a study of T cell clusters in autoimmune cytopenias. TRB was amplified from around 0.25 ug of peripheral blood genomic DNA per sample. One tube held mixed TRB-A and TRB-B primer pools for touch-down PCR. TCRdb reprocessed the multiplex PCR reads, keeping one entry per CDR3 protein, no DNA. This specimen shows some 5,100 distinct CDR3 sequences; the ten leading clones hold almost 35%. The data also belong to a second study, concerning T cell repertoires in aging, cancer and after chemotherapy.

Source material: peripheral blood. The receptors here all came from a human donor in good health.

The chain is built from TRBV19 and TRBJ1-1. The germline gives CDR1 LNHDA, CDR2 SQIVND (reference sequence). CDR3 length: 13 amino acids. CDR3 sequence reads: CASSISVNTEAFF.

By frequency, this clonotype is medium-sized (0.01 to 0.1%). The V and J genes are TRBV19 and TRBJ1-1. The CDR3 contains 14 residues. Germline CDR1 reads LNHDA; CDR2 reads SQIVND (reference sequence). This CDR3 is CASSKKLLNTEAFF.

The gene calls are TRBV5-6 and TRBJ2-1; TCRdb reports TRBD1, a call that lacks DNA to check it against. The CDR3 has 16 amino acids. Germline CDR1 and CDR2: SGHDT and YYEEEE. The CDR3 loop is CASSLPGDSHYNEQFF.

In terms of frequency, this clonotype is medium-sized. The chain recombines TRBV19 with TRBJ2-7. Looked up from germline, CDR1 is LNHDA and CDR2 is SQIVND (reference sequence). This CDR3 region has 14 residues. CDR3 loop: CASSIVKGVYEQYF.

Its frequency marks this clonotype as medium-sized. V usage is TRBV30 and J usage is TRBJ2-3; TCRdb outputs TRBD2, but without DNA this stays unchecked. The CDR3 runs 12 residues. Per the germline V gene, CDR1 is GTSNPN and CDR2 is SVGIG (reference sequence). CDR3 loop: CAWTEGGGRTYF. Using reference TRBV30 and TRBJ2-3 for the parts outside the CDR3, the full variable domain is SQTIHQWPATLVQPVGSPLSLECTVEGTSNPNLYWYRQAAGRGLQLLFYSVGIGQISSEVPQNLSASRPQDRQFILSSKKLLLSDSGFYLCAWTEGGGRTYFGPGTRLTVL.